This T cell receptor (beta chain) derives from a study of technical replicates of blood from several donors. V was cut by 3 bases and J by 0 bases, with 12 bases left in between. The CDR3 has 15 residues. Looked up from germline, CDR1 is SQVTM and CDR2 is ANQGSEA. Produced via immunoSEQ multiplex PCR; TCRdb's table is partial and in-frame only. The sample gives over 75,000 clones, approximately 96% of which show up once; about 0.27% is in the top ten. This clonotype was sampled from a human donor in good health. The J gene is TRBJ2-1, the V gene TRBV29-1, with a tentative D call TRBD1 (5 bases). The sequencing input was T cells isolated from PBMCs. The CDR3 here is CSVEDGASSYNEQFF. The CDR3 bases are TGCAGCGTTGAGGATGGGGCCTCCTCCTACAATGAGCAGTTCTTC.